This note documents a single TCR beta chain sequence. The junction departs from the called germline gene at one end, perhaps through a read error. CDR3 size: 11 residues. In germline, CDR1 is SQVTM, CDR2 ANQGSEA. Clones were read by immunoSEQ multiplex PCR, and TCRdb kept only the in-frame ones, dropping some. The sample has 200,000 to 250,000 clones, almost 90% seen once; the top ten hold more than 12%. Membership in each cohort depended on participant-reported clinical history. Participants in the exposed group had met a COVID-19 case in the 2 weeks before joining the study. The data derive from a study of blood T cell repertoires in COVID-19. The wider study: PBMCs, B-cell-depleted T cells, or T cells provided the cDNA or gDNA that made up the material.

The V and J genes are TRBV29-1 and TRBJ1-1; tentatively, D is TRBD1 (5 bases). The source of this sequence is a man in his thirties or forties who had been exposed to COVID-19. The sequenced material came from PBMCs or T cells enriched from blood (not recorded which). CDR3 DNA: TGCAGCGTTGCTCGGGGGGAACCTCCTCCTTTT. Encoded protein: CSVARGEPPPF.